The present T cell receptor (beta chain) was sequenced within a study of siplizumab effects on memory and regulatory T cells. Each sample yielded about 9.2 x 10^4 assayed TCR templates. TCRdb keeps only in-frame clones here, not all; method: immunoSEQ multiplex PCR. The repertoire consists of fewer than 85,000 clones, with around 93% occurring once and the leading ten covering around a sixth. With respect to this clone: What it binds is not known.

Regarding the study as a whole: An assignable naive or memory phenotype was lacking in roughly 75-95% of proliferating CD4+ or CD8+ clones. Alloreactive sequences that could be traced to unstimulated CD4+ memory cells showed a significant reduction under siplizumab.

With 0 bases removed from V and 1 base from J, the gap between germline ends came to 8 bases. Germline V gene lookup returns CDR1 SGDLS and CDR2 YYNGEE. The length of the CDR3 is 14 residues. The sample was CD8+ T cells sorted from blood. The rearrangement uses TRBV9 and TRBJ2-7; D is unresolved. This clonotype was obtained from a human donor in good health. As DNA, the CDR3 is TGTGCCAGCAGCGTAGCCTCCAGGTCCTACGAGCAGTACTTC. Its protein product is CASSVASRSYEQYF.